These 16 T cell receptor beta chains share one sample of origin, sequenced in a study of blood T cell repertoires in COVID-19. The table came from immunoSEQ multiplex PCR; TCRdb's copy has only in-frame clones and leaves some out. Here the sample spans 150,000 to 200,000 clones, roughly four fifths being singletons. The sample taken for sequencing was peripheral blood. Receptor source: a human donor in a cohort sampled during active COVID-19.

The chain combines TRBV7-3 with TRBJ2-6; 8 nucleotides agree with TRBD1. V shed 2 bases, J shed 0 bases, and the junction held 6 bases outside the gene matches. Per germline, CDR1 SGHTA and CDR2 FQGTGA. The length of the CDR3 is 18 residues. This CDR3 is CASSLVGQANSGANVLTF. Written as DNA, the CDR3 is TGTGCCAGCAGCTTAGTGGGACAGGCAAACTCTGGGGCCAACGTCCTGACTTTC.

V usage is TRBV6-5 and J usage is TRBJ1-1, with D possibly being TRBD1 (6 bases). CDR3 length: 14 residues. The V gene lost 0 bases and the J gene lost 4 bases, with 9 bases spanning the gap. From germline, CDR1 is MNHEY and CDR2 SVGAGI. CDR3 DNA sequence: TGTGCCAGCAGTTACTCTAGAGGGGGCACTGAAGCTTTCTTT. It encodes CASSYSRGGTEAFF.

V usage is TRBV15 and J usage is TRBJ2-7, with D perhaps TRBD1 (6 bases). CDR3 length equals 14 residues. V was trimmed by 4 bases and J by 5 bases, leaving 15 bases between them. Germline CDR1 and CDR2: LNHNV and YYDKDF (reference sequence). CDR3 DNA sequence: TGTGCCACCAGCACCCGACAGGTTCCCCACGAGCAGTACTTC. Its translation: CATSTRQVPHEQYF.

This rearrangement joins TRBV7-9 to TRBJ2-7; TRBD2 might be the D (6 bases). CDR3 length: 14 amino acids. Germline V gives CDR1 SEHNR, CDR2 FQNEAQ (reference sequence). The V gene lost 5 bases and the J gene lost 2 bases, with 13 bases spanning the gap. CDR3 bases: TGTGCCAGCAGCCCCCGGGACTCGGCCTACGAGCAGTACTTC. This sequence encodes CASSPRDSAYEQYF.

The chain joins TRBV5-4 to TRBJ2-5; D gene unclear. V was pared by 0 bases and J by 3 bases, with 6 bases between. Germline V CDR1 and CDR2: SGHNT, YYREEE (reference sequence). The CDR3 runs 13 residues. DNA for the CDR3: TGTGCCAGCAGCTTGGTTGCGGAAGAGACCCAGTACTTC. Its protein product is CASSLVAEETQYF.

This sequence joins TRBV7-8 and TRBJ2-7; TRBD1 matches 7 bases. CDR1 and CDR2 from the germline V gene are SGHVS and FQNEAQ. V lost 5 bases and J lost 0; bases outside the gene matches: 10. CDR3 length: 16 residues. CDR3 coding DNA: TGTGCCAGCAGCCTAACGACAGGGCTGGGCTCCTACGAGCAGTACTTC. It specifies CASSLTTGLGSYEQYF.

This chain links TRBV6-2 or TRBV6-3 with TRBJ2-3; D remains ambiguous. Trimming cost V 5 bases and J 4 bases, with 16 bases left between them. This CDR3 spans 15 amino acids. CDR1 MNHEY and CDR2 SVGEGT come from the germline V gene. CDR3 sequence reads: CASSLLRPGSDTQYF. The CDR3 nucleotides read TGTGCCAGCAGTCTACTGCGCCCGGGTTCAGATACGCAGTATTTT.

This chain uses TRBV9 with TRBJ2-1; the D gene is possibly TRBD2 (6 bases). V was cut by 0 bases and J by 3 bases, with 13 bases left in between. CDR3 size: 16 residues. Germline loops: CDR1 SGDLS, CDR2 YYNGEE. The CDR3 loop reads CASSVAKGSGYNEQFF. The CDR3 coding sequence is TGTGCCAGCAGCGTAGCTAAGGGTAGCGGCTACAATGAGCAGTTCTTC.

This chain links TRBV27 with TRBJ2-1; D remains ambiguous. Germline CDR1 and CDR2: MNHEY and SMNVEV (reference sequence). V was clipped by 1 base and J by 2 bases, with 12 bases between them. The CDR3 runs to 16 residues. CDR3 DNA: TGTGCCAGCAGTTTATTCAGGTCCGCTACCTACAATGAGCAGTTCTTC. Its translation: CASSLFRSATYNEQFF.

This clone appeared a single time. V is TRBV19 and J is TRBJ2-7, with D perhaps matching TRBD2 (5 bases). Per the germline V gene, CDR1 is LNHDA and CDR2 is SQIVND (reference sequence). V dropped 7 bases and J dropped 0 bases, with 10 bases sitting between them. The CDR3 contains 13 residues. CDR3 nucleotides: TGTGCCAGTATTGGACTGGGCTCCTACGAGCAGTACTTC. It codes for CASIGLGSYEQYF.

The CDR3 loop is CASSQVVVQRNTGELFF. CDR3 coding DNA: TGCGCCAGCAGCCAAGTCGTGGTACAGAGAAACACCGGGGAGCTGTTTTTT. This rearrangement joins TRBV4-3 to TRBJ2-2; D not certain. V lost 1 base to trimming and J lost 2 bases, with 14 bases between them. From germline, CDR1 is LGHNA and CDR2 YSLEER. This CDR3 comprises 17 residues.

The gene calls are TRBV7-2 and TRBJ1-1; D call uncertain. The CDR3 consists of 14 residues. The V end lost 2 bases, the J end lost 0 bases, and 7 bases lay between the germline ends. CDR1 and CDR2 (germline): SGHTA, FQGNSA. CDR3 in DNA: TGTGCCAGCAGCTTACTAGCCTTGAACACTGAAGCTTTCTTT. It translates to CASSLLALNTEAFF.

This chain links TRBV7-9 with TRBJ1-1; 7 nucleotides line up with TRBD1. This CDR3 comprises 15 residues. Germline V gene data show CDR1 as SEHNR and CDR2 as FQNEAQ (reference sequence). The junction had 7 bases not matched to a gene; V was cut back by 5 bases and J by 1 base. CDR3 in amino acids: CASSEYRGQNTEAFF. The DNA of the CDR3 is TGTGCCAGCAGCGAATACAGGGGCCAGAACACTGAAGCTTTCTTT.

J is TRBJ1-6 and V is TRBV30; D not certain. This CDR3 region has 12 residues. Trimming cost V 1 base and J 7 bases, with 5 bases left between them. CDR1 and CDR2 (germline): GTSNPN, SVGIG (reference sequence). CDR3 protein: CAWSARNSPLHF. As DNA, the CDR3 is TGTGCCTGGAGTGCTAGAAATTCACCCCTCCACTTT. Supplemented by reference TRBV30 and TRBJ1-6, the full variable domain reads SQTIHQWPATLVQPVGSPLSLECTVEGTSNPNLYWYRQAAGRGLQLLFYSVGIGQISSEVPQNLSASRPQDRQFILSSKKLLLSDSGFYLCAWSARNSPLHFGNGTRLTVT.

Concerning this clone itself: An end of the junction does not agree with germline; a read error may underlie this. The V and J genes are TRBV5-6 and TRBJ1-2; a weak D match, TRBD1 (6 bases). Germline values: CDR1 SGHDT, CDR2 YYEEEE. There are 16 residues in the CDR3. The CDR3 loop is CAPRRGGGGRIYGYTF. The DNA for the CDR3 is TGCGCCCCCCGCCGGGGGGGCGGGGGCCGAATTTATGGCTACACCTTC.

The CDR3 protein is CASSDQGAPNEKLFF. In DNA form, the CDR3 reads TGTGCCAGCAGCGACCAGGGGGCGCCAAATGAAAAACTGTTTTTT. The V call is TRBV5-8, the J call TRBJ1-4; 8 positions match TRBD1. CDR1 and CDR2 from the germline V gene are SGHTS and YDEGEE. The CDR3 totals 15 residues. Germline trimming cut 4 bases from V and 5 bases from J; bases unmatched to any gene: 7.